These 25 T cell receptor beta chains share one sample of origin, sequenced in a study of blood T cell repertoires in COVID-19. This table comes from immunoSEQ multiplex PCR, and its TCRdb copy is limited to in-frame clones, with some not included. In the table there are around 190,000 clones, approximately 91% of which are singletons. The sample comprised peripheral blood. These receptor sequences come from a man between 18 and 35 years old with active or convalescent COVID-19.

The chain uses TRBV7-6 and TRBJ2-2; the match to TRBD2 covers 9 bases. This CDR3 has 18 amino acids. Trimming took 5 bases from V and 6 from J; bases not matched to a gene: 16. Germline V gives CDR1 SGHVS, CDR2 FNYEAQ. This chain's CDR3 is CASSVSWGTSLRAGELFF. The CDR3, as DNA: TGTGCCAGCAGCGTATCTTGGGGGACTAGCTTAAGGGCCGGGGAGCTGTTTTTT.

V usage is TRBV18 and J usage is TRBJ1-1; D is unclear. The ends were cut back, 0 bases at V and 5 bases at J, with 7 bases in the middle. Germline loops: CDR1 KGHSH, CDR2 LQKENI. The CDR3 consists of 13 residues. CDR3 loop: CASSPPLRTEAFF. DNA of the CDR3: TGTGCCAGCTCACCACCCCTCAGAACTGAAGCTTTCTTT.

The chain joins TRBV12-3 or TRBV12-4 to TRBJ1-1; D gene uncertain. This CDR3 contains 13 residues. Between the trimmed V and J ends, which lost 7 bases and 7 bases, there was a span of 16 bases. The CDR3: CASTPPGDFEAFF. The CDR3, as DNA: TGTGCCAGCACCCCCCCCGGGGATTTTGAAGCTTTCTTT.

This chain uses TRBV9 with TRBJ1-6; 8 positions match TRBD1. V dropped 7 bases and J dropped 5; count of bases not matched to a gene: 8. Germline CDR1 is SGDLS and CDR2 is YYNGEE. This CDR3 comprises 15 residues. The CDR3 DNA is TGTGCCAGCTCTAGAGGACAGGGTAATAATTCACCCCTCCACTTT. Its translation is CASSRGQGNNSPLHF.

V gene TRBV4-1 combines with J gene TRBJ2-2, with D maybe TRBD2 (5 bases). V was pared by 4 bases and J by 0 bases, with 12 bases between. The germline gives CDR1 MGHRA, CDR2 YSYEKL. The CDR3 extends over 16 amino acids. The CDR3 sequence is CASSREGETNTGELFF. The CDR3 nucleotides are TGCGCCAGCAGCCGCGAGGGAGAAACGAACACCGGGGAGCTGTTTTTT.

The genes are TRBV6-2 or TRBV6-3 and TRBJ1-5; 7 positions match TRBD1. Per the germline V gene, CDR1 is MNHEY and CDR2 is SVGEGT. The CDR3 spans 14 residues. Losses at the gene ends were 5 bases for V and 4 bases for J; bases not matched to a gene: 5. The CDR3 DNA is TGTGCCAGCAGTACGGGACAGCTTAATCAGCCCCAGCATTTT. It yields the protein CASSTGQLNQPQHF.

This chain uses TRBV7-9 with TRBJ2-1; 7 bases are shared with TRBD2. Germline V gene data show CDR1 as SEHNR and CDR2 as FQNEAQ (reference sequence). This CDR3 has 16 amino acids. Losses at the gene ends were 2 bases for V and 7 bases for J; bases not matched to a gene: 11. The CDR3, as DNA: TGTGCCAGCAGCTTATGGGGCGGGAGTACCAATAATGAGCAGTTCTTC. This encodes CASSLWGGSTNNEQFF.

The chain couples TRBV9 to TRBJ2-1; 9 positions match TRBD2. Germline assignment: CDR1 SGDLS and CDR2 YYNGEE. CDR3 length: 16 amino acids. Losses at the gene ends were 3 bases for V and 7 bases for J; bases not matched to a gene: 11. The CDR3 region has the DNA TGTGCCAGCAGCGCCCTGGGGCTAGCGGGAAGTAATGAGCAGTTCTTC. This sequence encodes CASSALGLAGSNEQFF.

The chain combines TRBV27 with TRBJ2-1; 8 nucleotides match TRBD1. The CDR3 totals 15 residues. The junction had 3 bases not matched to a gene; V was cut back by 5 bases and J by 0 bases. Per germline, CDR1 MNHEY and CDR2 SMNVEV (reference sequence). The CDR3 reads CASSRDRFSYNEQFF. As DNA, the CDR3 is TGTGCCAGCAGTCGGGACAGGTTCTCCTACAATGAGCAGTTCTTC.

V usage is TRBV11-2 and J usage is TRBJ1-1; 9 nucleotides align to TRBD1. Germline V lookup: CDR1 SGHAT, CDR2 FQNNGV. J was trimmed by 4 bases and V by 6 bases; bases with no gene match: 6. CDR3 length: 14 amino acids. The CDR3: CASRSGTGFTEAFF. The CDR3 DNA reads TGTGCCAGCAGATCCGGGACAGGGTTCACTGAAGCTTTCTTT.

This clone was seen a few times. This sequence joins TRBV20-1 and TRBJ1-1, with D unclear. Trimming shortened V by 3 bases and J by 7 bases, and 9 bases separated the two germline ends. Per the germline V gene, CDR1 is DFQATT and CDR2 is SNEGSKA (reference sequence). There are 11 residues in the CDR3. The CDR3 sequence is CSASIAGEAFF. As DNA, the CDR3 is TGCAGTGCTAGTATCGCCGGTGAAGCTTTCTTT.

The chain couples TRBV19 to TRBJ1-6; D is possibly TRBD1 (5 bases). Trimming took 4 bases from V and 8 from J, leaving 6 bases between them. This CDR3 contains 12 residues. From germline, CDR1 is LNHDA and CDR2 SQIVND (reference sequence). CDR3 coding DNA: TGTGCCAGTAGTAAACAGGATTCACCCCTCCACTTT. Translating gives CASSKQDSPLHF.

This sequence joins TRBV7-6 and TRBJ2-5; a weak D match, TRBD2 (6 bases). The CDR3 has 13 amino acids. The germline V gene has CDR1 SGHVS and CDR2 FNYEAQ. The V and J ends lost 3 bases and 2 bases respectively, with 7 bases between them. CDR3 nucleotides: TGTGCCAGCAGCTTGGGGACTCAAGAGACCCAGTACTTC. Protein: CASSLGTQETQYF.

The V gene is TRBV7-8, the J gene TRBJ2-5, with TRBD2 matching over 9 bases. The CDR3 contains 17 residues. Germline V gene data show CDR1 as SGHVS and CDR2 as FQNEAQ. After removal of 4 bases from V and 5 bases from J, the junction contained 14 bases not matched to a gene. The CDR3 loop is CASSSLVESSGVETQYF. CDR3 sequence (DNA): TGTGCCAGCAGCTCTTTGGTCGAGTCTAGCGGGGTCGAGACCCAGTACTTC.

This sequence joins TRBV18 and TRBJ2-5; possibly TRBD2 for D (5 bases). Germline values: CDR1 KGHSH, CDR2 LQKENI. The CDR3 length is 14 residues. V gave up 6 bases and J gave up 2 bases, with 13 bases separating them. Written as DNA, the CDR3 is TGTGCCAGCTCCGAAAGTCAGCGGCAAGAGACCCAGTACTTC. This gives the protein CASSESQRQETQYF.

The V gene is TRBV7-9, the J gene TRBJ2-1; 9 bases line up with TRBD2. The CDR3 consists of 16 residues. Trimming cost V 2 bases and J 3 bases; bases outside gene matches: 5. Per germline, CDR1 SEHNR and CDR2 FQNEAQ (reference sequence). CDR3 residues: CASSLPTSGDYNEQFF. CDR3 coding DNA: TGTGCCAGCAGCTTACCGACTAGCGGAGACTACAATGAGCAGTTCTTC. The variable domain in full, completed from reference TRBV7-9 and TRBJ2-1, reads DTGVSQNPRHKITKRGQNVTFRCDPISEHNRLYWYRQTLGQGPEFLTYFQNEAQLEKSRLLSDRFSAERPKGSFSTLEIQRTEQGDSAMYLCASSLPTSGDYNEQFFGPGTRLTVL.

The chain has TRBV7-9 and TRBJ2-5; possible D gene TRBD2, 7 bases. This CDR3 is 13 amino acids long. Trimming took 5 bases from V and 5 from J, leaving 12 bases between them. CDR1 and CDR2 from the germline V gene are SEHNR and FQNEAQ (reference sequence). This CDR3 is CASSPGGLETQYF. The CDR3 DNA reads as TGTGCCAGCAGCCCGGGGGGCCTGGAGACCCAGTACTTC.

The chain joins TRBV6-5 to TRBJ1-2; 7 bases line up with TRBD1. Germline V gene lookup returns CDR1 MNHEY and CDR2 SVGAGI. The CDR3 has 15 amino acids. Trimming at V came to 7 bases and at J to 7 bases, leaving 15 bases not matched to a gene. The CDR3: CASTWGGTASGGYTF. As DNA, the CDR3 is TGTGCCAGCACCTGGGGTGGGACAGCCTCTGGTGGCTACACCTTC.

The gene calls are TRBV4-2 and TRBJ2-7; D is ambiguous. Deletions cut 0 bases from V and 2 bases from J, with 20 bases between. This CDR3 has 18 amino acids. CDR1 and CDR2 (germline): LGHNA, YNFKEQ. CDR3: CASSQERMDSVFPYEQYF. CDR3 bases: TGTGCCAGCAGCCAAGAGCGGATGGATAGTGTCTTCCCCTACGAGCAGTACTTC.

This chain joins TRBV6-2 or TRBV6-3 and TRBJ2-1, with 11 positions matching TRBD2. In germline, CDR1 is MNHEY, CDR2 SVGEGT. This CDR3 is 18 amino acids long. Germline trimming cut 0 bases from V and 4 bases from J; bases unmatched to any gene: 8. CDR3 coding DNA: TGTGCCAGCAGTTACTCGATAACTAGCGGGAGTGGGTACAATGAGCAGTTCTTC. This encodes CASSYSITSGSGYNEQFF.

This clone was counted only a few times. The chain uses TRBV3-1 (or the pseudogene TRBV3-2) and TRBJ1-1; possible D gene TRBD1, 6 bases. The CDR3 length is 14 residues. Between the trimmed V and J ends, which lost 4 bases and 5 bases, there was a span of 14 bases. Germline V gives CDR1 LGHDT, CDR2 YNNKEL (reference sequence). The CDR3 DNA sequence: TGTGCCAGCAGCCCTATACAGGGAAGGACTGAAGCTTTCTTT. Protein: CASSPIQGRTEAFF.

The J gene is TRBJ2-7, the V gene TRBV7-2; D call uncertain. With 1 base removed from V and 6 bases from J, the gap between germline ends came to 7 bases. Germline V gives CDR1 SGHTA, CDR2 FQGNSA. CDR3 size: 12 residues. CDR3: CASSLGAREQYF. CDR3 nucleotides: TGTGCCAGCAGCTTAGGGGCCCGCGAGCAGTACTTC.

The chain recombines TRBV6-5 with TRBJ1-2; perhaps TRBD1 as D (5 bases). This CDR3 comprises 14 residues. Germline loops: CDR1 MNHEY, CDR2 SVGAGI. The V and J ends lost 6 bases and 4 bases respectively, with 15 bases between them. CDR3 coding DNA: TGTGCCAGCAGGACAGCAGGTGGACCCTATGGCTACACCTTC. It specifies CASRTAGGPYGYTF.

V and J are TRBV6-6 and TRBJ1-5, with TRBD1 matching over 12 bases. CDR3 length equals 15 residues. CDR1 and CDR2 (germline): MNHNY, SVGAGI (reference sequence). Trimming cost V 2 bases and J 5 bases; bases outside gene matches: 1. Here the CDR3 reads CASSYGTGGHQPQHF. The DNA for the CDR3 is TGTGCCAGCAGTTACGGGACAGGGGGCCATCAGCCCCAGCATTTT.

This clone was counted only a few times. V is TRBV19 and J is TRBJ1-2, with D hard to call. The V and J ends lost 4 bases and 1 base respectively, with 13 bases between them. The CDR3 is 15 residues long. Germline values: CDR1 LNHDA, CDR2 SQIVND (reference sequence). CDR3 region: CASSTTGGSNYGYTF. CDR3 in DNA: TGTGCCAGTAGTACTACGGGAGGGAGTAACTATGGCTACACCTTC.